Listed below are T cell receptor beta chains from one sample, sequenced in a study of human T cells and chemical hapten exposure. From the RACE reads, TCRdb called clonotypes with MiXCR, one entry per CDR3 protein. The data hold 42,000 or so distinct CDR3 sequences, with about 8.9% observed a single time. This specimen was whole blood, taken in connection with sensitization to the hapten diphenylcyclopropenone (DPC). Receptor source: a woman between 35 and 50 years old with alopecia areata. Some clones in this sample may be carry-over from other donors' samples. Both conserved end residues are part of each CDR3. The order of the fields is D gene, V gene, clone size, J gene, CDR3 protein, CDR3 DNA. A D gene is named only where the DNA matches it firmly. For some rows the clone size is stated as once, few or many, or as a class when expanded; others skip it.

d_call: TRBD2; v_call: TRBV7-9; clone_size: many; j_call: TRBJ2-1; cdr3_aa: CASSPGTSGGAEWNEQFF; cdr3_nt: TGTGCCAGCAGCCCCGGGACTAGCGGGGGGGCCGAGTGGAATGAGCAGTTCTTC
d_call: TRBD2; v_call: TRBV11-3; clone_size: many; j_call: TRBJ2-7; cdr3_aa: CASSPGGRPYEQYF; cdr3_nt: TGTGCCAGCAGCCCGGGAGGGAGACCCTACGAGCAGTACTTC
d_call: -; v_call: TRBV20-1; clone_size: many; j_call: TRBJ2-1; cdr3_aa: CSATSGSSYNEQFF; cdr3_nt: TGCAGTGCTACTAGTGGGAGCTCCTACAATGAGCAGTTCTTC
d_call: TRBD1; v_call: TRBV14; clone_size: many; j_call: TRBJ1-6; cdr3_aa: CASSHRDRSNSPLHF; cdr3_nt: TGTGCCAGCAGTCATCGGGACAGGAGTAATTCACCCCTCCACTTT
d_call: -; v_call: TRBV4-1; clone_size: many; j_call: TRBJ2-5; cdr3_aa: CASSPVGKGDQETQYF; cdr3_nt: TGCGCCAGCAGCCCCGTCGGGAAAGGGGACCAAGAGACCCAGTACTTC
d_call: -; v_call: TRBV10-3; clone_size: many; j_call: TRBJ1-3; cdr3_aa: CAISEDRGRGGNTIYF; cdr3_nt: TGTGCCATCAGTGAGGATCGGGGGCGAGGAGGAAACACCATATATTTT
d_call: -; v_call: TRBV6-5; clone_size: many; j_call: TRBJ1-5; cdr3_aa: CASSRTRSNQPQHF; cdr3_nt: TGTGCCAGCAGCCGCACACGGTCCAATCAGCCCCAGCATTTT
d_call: TRBD1; v_call: TRBV9; clone_size: many; j_call: TRBJ2-1; cdr3_aa: CASSVDGTGGWNEQFF; cdr3_nt: TGTGCCAGCAGCGTAGACGGGACAGGGGGTTGGAATGAGCAGTTCTTC
d_call: -; v_call: TRBV6-5; clone_size: many; j_call: TRBJ2-5; cdr3_aa: CASRDRALQETQYF; cdr3_nt: TGTGCCAGCAGGGATCGGGCGCTTCAAGAGACCCAGTACTTC
d_call: TRBD1; v_call: TRBV4-1; clone_size: many; j_call: TRBJ2-3; cdr3_aa: CASSQGDRDLMWYF; cdr3_nt: TGCGCCAGCAGCCAAGGGGACAGGGATTTAATGTGGTATTTT
d_call: TRBD1; v_call: TRBV6-2/TRBV6-3; clone_size: many; j_call: TRBJ1-6; cdr3_aa: CASSAQGGEGSPLHF; cdr3_nt: TGTGCCAGCAGTGCCCAAGGGGGCGAAGGGTCACCCCTCCACTTT
d_call: -; v_call: TRBV28; clone_size: many; j_call: TRBJ2-4; cdr3_aa: CASRGPSFWYF; cdr3_nt: TGTGCCAGCAGGGGACCTTCTTTCTGGTACTTC
d_call: -; v_call: TRBV20-1; clone_size: many; j_call: TRBJ2-3; cdr3_aa: CSARGSGQTDTQYF; cdr3_nt: TGCAGTGCTAGAGGATCCGGGCAGACAGATACGCAGTATTTT
d_call: -; v_call: TRBV28; clone_size: many; j_call: TRBJ1-5; cdr3_aa: CASRSLGQPQHF; cdr3_nt: TGTGCCAGCAGGTCCCTGGGTCAGCCCCAGCATTTT
d_call: -; v_call: TRBV18; clone_size: many; j_call: TRBJ1-5; cdr3_aa: CASSSTNTGWDQPQHF; cdr3_nt: TGTGCCAGCTCCTCCACCAATACAGGGTGGGATCAGCCCCAGCATTTT
d_call: -; v_call: TRBV3-1; clone_size: -; j_call: TRBJ2-7; cdr3_aa: CASSQLSGEQYF; cdr3_nt: TGTGCCAGCAGCCAACTATCGGGCGAGCAGTACTTC
d_call: -; v_call: TRBV2; clone_size: many; j_call: TRBJ2-7; cdr3_aa: CASSDQAHEQYF; cdr3_nt: TGTGCCAGCAGTGATCAGGCCCACGAGCAGTACTTC
d_call: -; v_call: TRBV29-1; clone_size: many; j_call: TRBJ2-6; cdr3_aa: CSVAADGANVLTF; cdr3_nt: TGCAGCGTTGCAGCAGATGGGGCCAACGTCCTGACTTTC
d_call: -; v_call: TRBV20-1; clone_size: many; j_call: TRBJ1-3; cdr3_aa: CSARFPLDSGNTIYF; cdr3_nt: TGCAGTGCTAGATTCCCACTCGACTCTGGAAACACCATATATTTT
d_call: TRBD1; v_call: TRBV5-1; clone_size: many; j_call: TRBJ2-3; cdr3_aa: CASTGIATGGRTDTQYF; cdr3_nt: TGCGCCAGCACGGGGATCGCTACAGGGGGACGCACAGATACGCAGTATTTT
d_call: -; v_call: TRBV5-5; clone_size: many; j_call: TRBJ1-1; cdr3_aa: CASSWGSTEAFF; cdr3_nt: TGTGCCAGCAGCTGGGGTAGCACTGAAGCTTTCTTT